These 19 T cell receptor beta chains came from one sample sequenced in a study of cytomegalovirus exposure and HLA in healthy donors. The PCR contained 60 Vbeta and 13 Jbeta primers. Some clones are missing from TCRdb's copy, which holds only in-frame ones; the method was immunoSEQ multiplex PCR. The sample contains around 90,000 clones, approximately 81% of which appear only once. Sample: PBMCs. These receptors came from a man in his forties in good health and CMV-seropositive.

The CDR3 is CASRNPGTSGNTIYF. Written as DNA, the CDR3 is TGTGCCAGCAGAAACCCCGGGACAAGTGGAAACACCATATATTTT. This chain uses TRBV25-1 with TRBJ1-3; possible D gene TRBD1, 6 bases. This CDR3 is 15 amino acids long. V gave up 6 bases and J gave up 3 bases, with 15 bases separating them. CDR1 is MGHDK and CDR2 is SYGVNS in the germline V gene.

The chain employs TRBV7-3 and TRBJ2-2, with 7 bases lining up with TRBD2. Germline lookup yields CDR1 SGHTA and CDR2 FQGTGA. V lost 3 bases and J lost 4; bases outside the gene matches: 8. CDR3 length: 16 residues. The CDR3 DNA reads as TGTGCCAGCAGCTTGAATGTGGGGGGGAGCACCGGGGAGCTGTTTTTT. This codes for CASSLNVGGSTGELFF.

The CDR3 DNA follows: TGTGCCAGCAGCTTAGCCGACAGACCTAATGAAAAACTGTTTTTT. Protein sequence: CASSLADRPNEKLFF. The genes are TRBV7-8 and TRBJ1-4, with a possible D match to TRBD1 (5 bases). Deletions cut 0 bases from V and 3 bases from J, with 8 bases between. Germline loops: CDR1 SGHVS, CDR2 FQNEAQ. This CDR3 spans 15 amino acids.

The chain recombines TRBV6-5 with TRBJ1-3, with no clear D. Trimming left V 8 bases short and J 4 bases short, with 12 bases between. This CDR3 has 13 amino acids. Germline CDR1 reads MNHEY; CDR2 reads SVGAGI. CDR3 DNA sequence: TGTGCCAGCGTAGAGTTTTCCGGAAACACCATATATTTT. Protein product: CASVEFSGNTIYF.

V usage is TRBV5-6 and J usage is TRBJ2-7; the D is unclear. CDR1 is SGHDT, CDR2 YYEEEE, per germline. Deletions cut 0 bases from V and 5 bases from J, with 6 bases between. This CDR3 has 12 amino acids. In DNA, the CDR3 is TGTGCCAGCAGCTTGGTGGGCGACGAGCAGTACTTC. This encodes CASSLVGDEQYF.

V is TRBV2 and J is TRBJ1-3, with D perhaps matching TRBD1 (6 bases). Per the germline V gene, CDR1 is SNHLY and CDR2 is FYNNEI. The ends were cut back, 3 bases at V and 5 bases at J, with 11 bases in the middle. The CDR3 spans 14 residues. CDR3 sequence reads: CASSDRRGRNTIYF. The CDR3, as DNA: TGTGCCAGCAGTGACCGCAGGGGCCGAAACACCATATATTTT.

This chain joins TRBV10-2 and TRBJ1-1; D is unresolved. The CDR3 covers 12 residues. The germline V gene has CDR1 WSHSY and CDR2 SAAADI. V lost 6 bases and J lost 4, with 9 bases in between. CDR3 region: CASRVSGTEAFF. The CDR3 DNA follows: TGCGCCAGCAGGGTGAGCGGCACTGAAGCTTTCTTT.

In DNA, the CDR3 is TGCAGCGGCCTGACTAGCGGGAGGGCAGAGACCCAGTACTTC. This encodes CSGLTSGRAETQYF. V gene TRBV29-1 combines with J gene TRBJ2-5; 14 nucleotides align to TRBD2. Germline V lookup: CDR1 SQVTM, CDR2 ANQGSEA. The CDR3 runs 14 residues. V was clipped by 7 bases and J by 4 bases; unmatched bases: 5.

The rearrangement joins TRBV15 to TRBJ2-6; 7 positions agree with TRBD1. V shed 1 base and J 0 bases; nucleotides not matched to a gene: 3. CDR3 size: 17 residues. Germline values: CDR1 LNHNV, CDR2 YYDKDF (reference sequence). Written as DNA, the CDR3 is TGTGCCACCAGCAGAGGGACAGGCTCCTCTGGGGCCAACGTCCTGACTTTC. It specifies CATSRGTGSSGANVLTF.

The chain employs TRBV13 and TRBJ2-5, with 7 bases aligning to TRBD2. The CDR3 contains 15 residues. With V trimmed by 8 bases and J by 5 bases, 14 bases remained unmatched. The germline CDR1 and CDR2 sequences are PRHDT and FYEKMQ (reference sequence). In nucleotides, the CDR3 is TGTGCCAGCGGGGGGGGAGAATACCCCCAGGAGACCCAGTACTTC. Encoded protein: CASGGGEYPQETQYF. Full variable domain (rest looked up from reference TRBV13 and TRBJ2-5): AAGVIQSPRHLIKEKRETATLKCYPIPRHDTVYWYQQGPGQDPQFLISFYEKMQSDKGSIPDRFSAQQFSDYHSELNMSSLELGDSALYFCASGGGEYPQETQYFGPGTRLLVL.

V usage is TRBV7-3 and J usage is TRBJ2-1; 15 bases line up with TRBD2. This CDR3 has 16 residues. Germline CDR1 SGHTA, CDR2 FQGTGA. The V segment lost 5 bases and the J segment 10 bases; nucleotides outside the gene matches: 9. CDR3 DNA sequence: TGTGCCAGCAGCACGGGGACTAGCGGGGGGTTAGTCGAGCAGTTCTTC. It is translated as CASSTGTSGGLVEQFF.

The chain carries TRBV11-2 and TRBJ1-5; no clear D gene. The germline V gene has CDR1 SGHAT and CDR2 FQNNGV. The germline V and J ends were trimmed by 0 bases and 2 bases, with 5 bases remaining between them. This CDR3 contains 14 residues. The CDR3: CASSLEGGNQPQHF. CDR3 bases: TGTGCCAGCAGCTTAGAGGGAGGCAATCAGCCCCAGCATTTT.

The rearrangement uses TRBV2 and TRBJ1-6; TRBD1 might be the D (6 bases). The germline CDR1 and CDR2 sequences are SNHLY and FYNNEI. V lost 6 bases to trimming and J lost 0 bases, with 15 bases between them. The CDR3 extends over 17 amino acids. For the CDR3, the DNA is TGTGCCAGCAGAACCGGGACACAGAGCTCCTATAATTCACCCCTCCACTTT. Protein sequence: CASRTGTQSSYNSPLHF.

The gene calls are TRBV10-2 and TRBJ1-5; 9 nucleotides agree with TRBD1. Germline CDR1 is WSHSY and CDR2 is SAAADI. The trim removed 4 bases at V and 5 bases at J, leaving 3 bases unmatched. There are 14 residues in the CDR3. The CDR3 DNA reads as TGCGCCAGCAGTGCTACAGGGGGCGATCAGCCCCAGCATTTT. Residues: CASSATGGDQPQHF.

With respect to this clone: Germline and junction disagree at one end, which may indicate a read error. The CDR3 is CSSIRLAGGQETQYF. The DNA for the CDR3 is TGTTCCAGCATCAGATTAGCGGGGGGGCAAGAGACCCAGTACTTC. This rearrangement joins TRBV7-9 to TRBJ2-5; 11 bases line up with TRBD2. This CDR3 has 15 residues. CDR1 is SEHNR and CDR2 is FQNEAQ in the germline V gene (reference sequence).

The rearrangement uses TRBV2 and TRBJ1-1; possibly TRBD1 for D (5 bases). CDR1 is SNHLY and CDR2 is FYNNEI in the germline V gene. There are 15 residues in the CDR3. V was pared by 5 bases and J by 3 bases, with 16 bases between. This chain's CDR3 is CASSPPGQRHTEAFF. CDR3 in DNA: TGTGCCAGCAGTCCACCTGGACAAAGACACACTGAAGCTTTCTTT. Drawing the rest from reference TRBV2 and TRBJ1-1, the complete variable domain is EPEVTQTPSHQVTQMGQEVILRCVPISNHLYFYWYRQILGQKVEFLVSFYNNEISEKSEIFDDQFSVERPDGSNFTLKIRSTKLEDSAMYFCASSPPGQRHTEAFFGQGTRLTVV.

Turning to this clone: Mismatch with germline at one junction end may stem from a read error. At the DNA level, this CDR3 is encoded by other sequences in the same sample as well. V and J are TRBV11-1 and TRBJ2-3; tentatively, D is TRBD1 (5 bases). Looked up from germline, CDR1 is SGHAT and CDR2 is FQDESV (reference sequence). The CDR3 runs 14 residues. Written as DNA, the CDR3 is TGCGCCAGCAGCACCCTAAGACAGTTCAATACGCAGTATTTT. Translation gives CASSTLRQFNTQYF.

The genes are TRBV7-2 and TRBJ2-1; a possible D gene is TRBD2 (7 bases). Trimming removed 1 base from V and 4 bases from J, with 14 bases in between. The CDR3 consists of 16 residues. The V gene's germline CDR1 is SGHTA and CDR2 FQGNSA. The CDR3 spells CASSLGVGGRYNEQFF. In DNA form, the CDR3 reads TGTGCCAGCAGCTTAGGAGTGGGGGGGCGTTACAATGAGCAGTTCTTC. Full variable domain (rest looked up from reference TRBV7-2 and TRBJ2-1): GAGVSQSPSNKVTEKGKDVELRCDPISGHTALYWYRQSLGQGLEFLIYFQGNSAPDKSGLPSDRFSAERTGGSVSTLTIQRTQQEDSAVYLCASSLGVGGRYNEQFFGPGTRLTVL.

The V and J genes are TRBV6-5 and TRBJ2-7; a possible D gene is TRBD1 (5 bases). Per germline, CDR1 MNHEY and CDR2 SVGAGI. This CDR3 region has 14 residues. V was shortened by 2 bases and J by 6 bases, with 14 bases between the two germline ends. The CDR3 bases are TGTGCCAGCAGTTACGGCCAGGGAATCGGCGAGCAGTACTTC. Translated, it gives CASSYGQGIGEQYF.